This T cell receptor beta chain appears in the sequencing data of a study of shared clonotypes between healthy human individuals. Study as a whole: CD4 naive and memory got three plates each, CD8 naive two, CD8 memory one.

The run depth of the assay was deep. Generated by immunoSEQ multiplex PCR, the TCRdb table keeps only in-frame clones and is missing some. The table records about 110,000 clones, roughly 70% of them present only once. The CDR3 consists of 17 residues. Germline-derived CDR1 and CDR2 are SEHNR and FQNEAQ (reference sequence). Trimming stripped 6 bases from V and 0 bases from J, with 19 bases between. This clone occurred once. The TCR comes from a woman aged 25 to 39 in good health. The chain is built from TRBV7-9 and TRBJ2-3; D gene uncertain. The sequencing input was memory CD8+ T cells sorted from blood. As to subset: CD45RO+ cells pooled with CCR7-negative TemRA cells. The CDR3 reads CASSQAPDQTSTDTQYF. In DNA, the CDR3 is TGTGCCAGCAGTCAGGCGCCCGACCAAACTAGCACAGATACGCAGTATTTT.